This T cell receptor (beta chain) was captured by sequencing in a study of shared clonotypes between healthy human individuals. Background on the study: CD4 naive and CD4 memory each took three plates per donor, while CD8 naive took two and CD8 memory one.

Under the authors' procedure: Junction-only sequences without quality scores came from ImmunoSEQ, so filtering differed. TCRdb's table, derived via immunoSEQ multiplex PCR, lists solely in-frame clones and lacks some. V and J calls and clone size are copied from that table; D and trimming were computed from the DNA. The sample carries millions of clones, about 94% recorded once. Naive CD8 cells lacked CD45RO and underwent positive selection for CCR7, leaving out terminally differentiated effector memory CD45RA+ cells. The CDR3 length is 13 residues. Trimming removed 6 bases from V and 7 bases from J; junction bases left unmatched: 7. Germline V lookup: CDR1 MNHEY, CDR2 SMNVEV (reference sequence). This clone was observed a single time.

This chain uses TRBV27 with TRBJ2-3, with TRBD2 matching over 7 bases. The sequence derives from a man aged 18 to 30 in good health. Material for sequencing was naive CD8+ T cells sorted from blood. The CDR3 bases are TGTGCCAGCAGGCCCGGGACTAAGCATACGCAGTATTTT. The encoded protein is CASRPGTKHTQYF.